These 26 T cell receptor beta chains share one sample of origin, sequenced in a study of cytotoxic CD8 clonotypes in ibrutinib-treated CLL. Generated by immunoSEQ multiplex PCR, the TCRdb table keeps only in-frame clones and is missing some. The repertoire has some 350,000 clones, over 55% of them found once; the top ten carry roughly 6%. The material sequenced was PBMCs, taken after 36 months of ibrutinib treatment. These receptor sequences come from a human donor with chronic lymphocytic leukemia.

The V and J genes are TRBV9 and TRBJ1-1; 10 nucleotides agree with TRBD1. There are 13 residues in the CDR3. Germline loops: CDR1 SGDLS, CDR2 YYNGEE. V lost 7 bases to trimming and J lost 3 bases; unmatched junction nucleotides: 3. Written as DNA, the CDR3 is TGTGCCAGCCACGGACAGGGGGACACTGAAGCTTTCTTT. Translated, it gives CASHGQGDTEAFF.

This clone was recorded a few times. The chain is built from TRBV20-1 and TRBJ2-1, with 8 positions matching TRBD2. V was pared by 6 bases and J by 10 bases, with 2 bases of the junction left unmatched. Germline CDR1 is DFQATT and CDR2 is SNEGSKA (reference sequence). This CDR3 spans 10 amino acids. The CDR3 loop reads CSARLAEQFF. The CDR3 DNA reads as TGCAGTGCAAGACTAGCGGAGCAGTTCTTC.

CDR3 amino acids: CASSIVGDIRPDTEAFF. The CDR3 coding sequence is TGTGCCAGTAGTATAGTGGGGGATATCCGGCCGGACACTGAAGCTTTCTTT. This chain uses TRBV19 with TRBJ1-1; TRBD1 might be the D (5 bases). The germline gives CDR1 LNHDA, CDR2 SQIVND (reference sequence). V lost 1 base and J lost 3, with 18 bases in between. The CDR3 contains 17 residues.

The J gene is TRBJ2-5, the V gene TRBV27; tentative D call: TRBD2 (6 bases). The CDR3 contains 16 residues. Germline CDR1 and CDR2: MNHEY and SMNVEV (reference sequence). V shed 5 bases and J shed 5 bases, with 21 bases lying between them. CDR3 bases: TGTGCCAGCAGTCCCGGTACAGGACTATCGTACGAGACCCAGTACTTC. Amino acid sequence: CASSPGTGLSYETQYF.

V is TRBV7-9 and J is TRBJ1-4; 8 bases fit TRBD1. Germline V lookup: CDR1 SEHNR, CDR2 FQNEAQ (reference sequence). V was pared by 3 bases and J by 4 bases, with 4 bases of the junction left unmatched. The CDR3 sequence is 15 residues long. The CDR3 sequence is CASSFSGGFNEKLFF. CDR3 sequence (DNA): TGTGCCAGCAGCTTCTCAGGGGGCTTTAATGAAAAACTGTTTTTT.

The chain has TRBV25-1 and TRBJ1-6, with 7 bases that match TRBD1. Germline trimming cut 2 bases from V and 0 bases from J; bases unmatched to any gene: 4. The germline V gene encodes CDR1 MGHDK and CDR2 SYGVNS. This CDR3 region has 17 residues. CDR3 residues: CASSEPAGGSYNSPLHF. For the CDR3, the DNA is TGTGCCAGCAGTGAACCGGCAGGGGGCTCCTATAATTCACCCCTCCACTTT.

This chain uses TRBV29-1 with TRBJ2-5; TRBD1 matches at 9 bases. The CDR3 length is 12 residues. Germline CDR1 reads SQVTM; CDR2 reads ANQGSEA. The V segment lost 6 bases and the J segment 4 bases; nucleotides outside the gene matches: 3. In DNA form, the CDR3 reads TGCAGCGTCAAGGACAGGGGAGAGACCCAGTACTTC. Encoded protein: CSVKDRGETQYF. Combining the CDR3 with reference TRBV29-1 and TRBJ2-5 gives the whole variable domain SAVISQKPSRDICQRGTSLTIQCQVDSQVTMMFWYRQQPGQSLTLIATANQGSEATYESGFVIDKFPISRPNLTFSTLTVSNMSPEDSSIYLCSVKDRGETQYFGPGTRLLVL.

The gene calls are TRBV28 and TRBJ2-7; D is unclear. The CDR3 sequence is 13 residues long. V lost 3 bases to trimming and J lost 1 base, with 7 bases between them. Germline values: CDR1 MDHEN, CDR2 SYDVKM. The CDR3 DNA follows: TGTGCCAGCAGTTTTGTTGGTTCCTACGAGCAGTACTTC. Translated: CASSFVGSYEQYF.

In this sample, this clone turned up a few times. This chain connects TRBV9 to TRBJ2-7; TRBD2 agrees at 11 bases. Germline V lookup: CDR1 SGDLS, CDR2 YYNGEE. After removal of 3 bases from V and 2 bases from J, the junction contained 1 base not matched to a gene. CDR3 length equals 14 residues. The CDR3 is CASSGGLAAYEQYF. CDR3 in DNA: TGTGCCAGCAGCGGGGGACTAGCGGCCTACGAGCAGTACTTC.

The genes are TRBV7-8 and TRBJ1-4, with a tentative D call TRBD1 (5 bases). The germline V gene has CDR1 SGHVS and CDR2 FQNEAQ. Trimming removed 3 bases from V and 7 bases from J, with 12 bases in between. This CDR3 is 14 amino acids long. The CDR3 DNA sequence: TGTGCCAGCAGCTTGGGGGTCATAGGTGAAAAACTGTTTTTT. This encodes CASSLGVIGEKLFF.

The rearrangement uses TRBV7-9 and TRBJ2-6, with D perhaps matching TRBD1 (6 bases). Trimming stripped 5 bases from V and 4 bases from J, with 18 bases between. There are 17 residues in the CDR3. Germline assignment: CDR1 SEHNR and CDR2 FQNEAQ (reference sequence). The DNA for the CDR3 is TGTGCCAGCAGCACCCCCGCGACAGGCCCAGGGGCCAACGTCCTGACTTTC. Its translation is CASSTPATGPGANVLTF.

The rearrangement links TRBV25-1 to TRBJ1-5; TRBD1 is a possible D gene (5 bases). CDR1 is MGHDK, CDR2 SYGVNS, per germline. V was cut by 4 bases and J by 5 bases, with 9 bases left in between. The CDR3 is 13 amino acids. The CDR3 region is CASSAAGHQPQHF. The CDR3 region has the DNA TGTGCCAGCAGTGCGGCAGGGCATCAGCCCCAGCATTTT.

The CDR3 coding sequence is TGTGCCAGCAGCCAAGACAGGAACACCGGGGAGCTGTTTTTT. Encoded protein: CASSQDRNTGELFF. The chain has TRBV16 and TRBJ2-2, with TRBD1 as a possible D gene (5 bases). Trimming removed 2 bases from V and 1 base from J, with 5 bases in between. Germline values: CDR1 KGHSY, CDR2 FQNENV. The CDR3 spans 14 residues.

The chain combines TRBV15 with TRBJ2-1; D call uncertain. CDR3 length equals 13 residues. The V gene lost 5 bases and the J gene lost 3 bases, with 8 bases spanning the gap. Germline values: CDR1 LNHNV, CDR2 YYDKDF (reference sequence). The CDR3: CATSGGYYNEQFF. The CDR3, as DNA: TGTGCCACCAGCGGTGGATACTACAATGAGCAGTTCTTC.

The V gene is TRBV9, the J gene TRBJ2-5; D unclear. The CDR3 runs 13 residues. Per the germline V gene, CDR1 is SGDLS and CDR2 is YYNGEE. Trimming stripped 0 bases from V and 5 bases from J, with 8 bases between. CDR3 sequence (DNA): TGTGCCAGCAGCGTAGGCCCCAGGGAGACCCAGTACTTC. This translates into CASSVGPRETQYF.

This sequence joins TRBV28 and TRBJ2-7, with D maybe TRBD2 (5 bases). The CDR3 contains 14 residues. CDR1 is MDHEN and CDR2 is SYDVKM in the germline V gene. Trimming removed 2 bases at V and 2 bases at J, with 10 bases between. CDR3 in amino acids: CASSLDPGTYEQYF. The CDR3 region has the DNA TGTGCCAGCAGTTTAGACCCGGGGACCTACGAGCAGTACTTC.

J is TRBJ2-5 and V is TRBV7-8; D might be TRBD2 (5 bases). Trimming shortened V by 3 bases and J by 5 bases, and 16 bases separated the two germline ends. The CDR3 runs to 15 residues. Looked up from germline, CDR1 is SGHVS and CDR2 is FQNEAQ. DNA for the CDR3: TGTGCCAGCAGCTTGGACCACGGGGTACGGGAGACCCAGTACTTC. Translating gives CASSLDHGVRETQYF.

The V call is TRBV7-3, the J call TRBJ2-3, with D possibly matching TRBD2 (7 bases). The CDR3 has 16 amino acids. CDR1 SGHTA and CDR2 FQGTGA come from the germline V gene. With 5 bases removed from V and 1 base from J, the gap between germline ends came to 16 bases. The CDR3 region is CASSPGIGGGTDTQYF. Written as DNA, the CDR3 is TGTGCCAGCAGCCCTGGTATAGGGGGGGGCACAGATACGCAGTATTTT. The whole variable domain, remainder taken from reference TRBV7-3 and TRBJ2-3, is GAGVSQTPSNKVTEKGKYVELRCDPISGHTALYWYRQSLGQGPEFLIYFQGTGAADDSGLPNDRFFAVRPEGSVSTLKIQRTERGDSAVYLCASSPGIGGGTDTQYFGPGTRLTVL.

This clone has just a few counts. The V and J genes are TRBV6-5 and TRBJ2-7; the D gene could be TRBD1 or TRBD2 (6 bases each). Trimming removed 6 bases from V and 5 bases from J, with 17 bases in between. This CDR3 region has 14 residues. Germline CDR1 reads MNHEY; CDR2 reads SVGAGI. The CDR3 DNA reads TGTGCCAGCAGCCCGAAGGGGGGCCTCCACGAGCAGTACTTC. It translates to CASSPKGGLHEQYF.

The rearrangement links TRBV29-1 to TRBJ2-1; possible D gene TRBD2, 5 bases. Trimming took off 8 bases at V and 6 bases at J, with 17 bases between the two ends. This CDR3 has 13 residues. Germline V CDR1 and CDR2: SQVTM, ANQGSEA. The CDR3 nucleotides read TGCAGCTCTCGGGGTGGACCTGGCAATGAGCAGTTCTTC. Translation gives CSSRGGPGNEQFF.

V and J are TRBV9 and TRBJ2-5; D might be TRBD1 (5 bases). V lost 0 bases to trimming and J lost 2 bases, with 17 bases between them. CDR1 is SGDLS and CDR2 is YYNGEE in the germline V gene. The length of the CDR3 is 17 residues. DNA for the CDR3: TGTGCCAGCAGCGTAGAAGGGGCAATACTCTCACAAGAGACCCAGTACTTC. Residues: CASSVEGAILSQETQYF.

The sample holds a few counts of this clone. Sequence at one end of the junction differs from germline and may be a read error. The J gene is TRBJ2-7, the V gene TRBV7-3; TRBD1 agrees at 8 bases. The germline CDR1 and CDR2 sequences are SGHTA and FQGTGA. The CDR3 sequence is 15 residues long. This CDR3 reads CASSLGQGEYYEQYF. In DNA, the CDR3 is TGCGCCAGCAGCCTAGGACAGGGAGAATACTACGAGCAGTACTTC.

This clone was detected only once. The rearrangement uses TRBV9 and TRBJ2-2; TRBD1 matches at 7 bases. Germline V gene sequence: CDR1 SGDLS, CDR2 YYNGEE. V lost 1 base to trimming and J lost 0 bases; unmatched junction nucleotides: 6. The CDR3 is 17 residues long. In nucleotides, the CDR3 is TGTGCCAGCAGCGTACCCGACAGGGACGCGAACACCGGGGAGCTGTTTTTT. Protein: CASSVPDRDANTGELFF.

This clone showed up just a few times. This chain uses TRBV4-1 with TRBJ1-3; maybe TRBD1 (5 bases). The CDR3 runs 14 residues. Germline CDR1 and CDR2: MGHRA and YSYEKL. V lost 4 bases and J lost 4, with 11 bases in between. The CDR3 DNA is TGCGCCAGCAGCCCCACAGGTGCAGGAAACACCATATATTTT. Protein product: CASSPTGAGNTIYF.

The rearrangement joins TRBV5-1 to TRBJ1-3; 8 nucleotides line up with TRBD1. With 3 bases clipped from V and 2 bases from J, the junction kept 4 bases outside the gene matches. The germline CDR1 and CDR2 sequences are SGHRS and YFSETQ. The CDR3 is 15 amino acids. The CDR3 DNA follows: TGCGCCAGCAGCTCCAGGGGGCCTACTGGAAACACCATATATTTT. Its protein product is CASSSRGPTGNTIYF.

The V call is TRBV7-9, the J call TRBJ2-2; no reliable D call. Germline-derived CDR1 and CDR2 are SEHNR and FQNEAQ (reference sequence). The germline V and J ends were trimmed by 0 bases and 5 bases, with 10 bases remaining between them. The CDR3 length is 15 residues. CDR3 sequence (DNA): TGTGCCAGCAGCTTAGCGCTGGGGTTGACCGGGGAGCTGTTTTTT. Its translation is CASSLALGLTGELFF.